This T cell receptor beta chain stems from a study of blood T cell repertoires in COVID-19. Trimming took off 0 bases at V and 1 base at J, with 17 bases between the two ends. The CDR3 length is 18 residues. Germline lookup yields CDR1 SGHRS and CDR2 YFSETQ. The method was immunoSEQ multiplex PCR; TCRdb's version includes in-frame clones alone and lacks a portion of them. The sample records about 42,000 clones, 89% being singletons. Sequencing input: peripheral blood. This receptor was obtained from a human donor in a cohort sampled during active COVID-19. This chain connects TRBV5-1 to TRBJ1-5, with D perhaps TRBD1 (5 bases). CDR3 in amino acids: CASSLGSPQGWSNQPQHF. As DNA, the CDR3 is TGCGCCAGCAGCTTGGGGTCACCGCAGGGATGGAGCAATCAGCCCCAGCATTTT.